The clone carrying this T cell receptor (beta chain) was detected ten times or more. The entry originates in a study of regulatory T cells in long-lasting Graves disease. Through Arm-PCR of CDR3 regions and iRepertoire HTBI primers, TCR beta libraries were built. Under the authors' procedure: Overall, samples carried approximately 60 TRBV and around 13 TRBJ segments. Via MiXCR, TCRdb re-called the multiplex PCR reads, giving one row per CDR3 protein. Here the V and J calls rest on TCRdb's processing, not on the authors' analysis. This table holds about 460,000 distinct CDR3 sequences, around a fifth found once. The CDR3 length is 14 residues. J was trimmed by 5 bases and V by 6 bases; bases with no gene match: 6. Germline V CDR1 and CDR2: MDHEN, SYDVKM. The sample's time point: persistent/refractory GD, antithyroid drugs over 5 years with positive TRAb. Generation of the TCR library employed RNA extracted from PBMCs.

The TCR comes from a female donor with Graves disease. The V and J genes are TRBV28 and TRBJ2-2; 7 bases match TRBD1. Sequenced here: peripheral blood mononuclear cells (PBMCs), sampled when the disease was refractory, from a patient treated with antithyroid drugs. The CDR3 nucleotides read TGTGCCAGCAGAATAGGGACAGTGACCGGGGAGCTGTTTTTT. Translating it yields CASRIGTVTGELFF.